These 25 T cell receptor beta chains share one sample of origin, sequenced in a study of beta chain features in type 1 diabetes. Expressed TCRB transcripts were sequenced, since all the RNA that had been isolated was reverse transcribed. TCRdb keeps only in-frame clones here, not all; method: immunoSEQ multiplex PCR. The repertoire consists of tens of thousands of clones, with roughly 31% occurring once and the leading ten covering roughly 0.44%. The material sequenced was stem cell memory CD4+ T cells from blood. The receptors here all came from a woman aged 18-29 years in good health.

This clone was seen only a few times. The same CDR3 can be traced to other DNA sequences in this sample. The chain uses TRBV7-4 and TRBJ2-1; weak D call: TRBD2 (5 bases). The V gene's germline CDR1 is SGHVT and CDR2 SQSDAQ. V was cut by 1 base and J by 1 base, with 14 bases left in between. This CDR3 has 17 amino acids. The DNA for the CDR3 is TGTGCCAGCAGCTTAGGGGTAGCGTGGCATTCCTACAATGAGCAGTTCTTC. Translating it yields CASSLGVAWHSYNEQFF.

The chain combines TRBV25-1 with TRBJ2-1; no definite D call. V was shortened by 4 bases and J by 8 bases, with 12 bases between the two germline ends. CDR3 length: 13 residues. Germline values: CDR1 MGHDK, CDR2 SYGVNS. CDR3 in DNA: TGTGCCAGCAGTGGGAGAAGTTCCGATGAGCAGTTCTTC. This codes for CASSGRSSDEQFF.

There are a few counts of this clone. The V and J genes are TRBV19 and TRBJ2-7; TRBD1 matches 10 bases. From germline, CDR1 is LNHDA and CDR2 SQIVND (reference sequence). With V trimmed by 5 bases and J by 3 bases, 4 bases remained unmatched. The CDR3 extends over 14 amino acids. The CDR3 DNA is TGTGCCAGTAGTGGAGGACAGGGGGTCTACGAGCAGTACTTC. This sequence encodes CASSGGQGVYEQYF. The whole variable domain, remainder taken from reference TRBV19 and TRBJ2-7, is DGGITQSPKYLFRKEGQNVTLSCEQNLNHDAMYWYRQDPGQGLRLIYYSQIVNDFQKGDIAEGYSVSREKKESFPLTVTSAQKNPTAFYLCASSGGQGVYEQYFGPGTRLTVT.

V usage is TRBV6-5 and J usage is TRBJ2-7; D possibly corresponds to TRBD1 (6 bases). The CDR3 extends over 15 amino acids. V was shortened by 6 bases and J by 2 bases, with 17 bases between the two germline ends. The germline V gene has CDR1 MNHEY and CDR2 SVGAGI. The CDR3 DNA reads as TGTGCCAGCAGAAAGACAGGAGACGCCACCTACGAGCAGTACTTC. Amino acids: CASRKTGDATYEQYF.

In DNA, the CDR3 is TGTGCCAGCAGGGGCGGGAGTGGTCACGAGCAGTACTTC. Encoded protein: CASRGGSGHEQYF. The V and J genes are TRBV25-1 and TRBJ2-7; 7 nucleotides align to TRBD2. J lost 5 bases, V lost 6 bases, and 7 bases had no gene match. CDR3 length: 13 residues. Per germline, CDR1 MGHDK and CDR2 SYGVNS.

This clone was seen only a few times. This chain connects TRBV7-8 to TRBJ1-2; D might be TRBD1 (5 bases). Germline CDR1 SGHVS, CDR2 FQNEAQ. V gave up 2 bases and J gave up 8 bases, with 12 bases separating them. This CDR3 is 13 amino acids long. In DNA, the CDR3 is TGTGCCAGCAGCTTAACGGTGGGGGGGGGCTACACCTTC. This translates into CASSLTVGGGYTF. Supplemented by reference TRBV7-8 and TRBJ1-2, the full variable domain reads GAGVSQSPRYKVAKRGQDVALRCDPISGHVSLFWYQQALGQGPEFLTYFQNEAQLDKSGLPSDRFFAERPEGSVSTLKIQRTQQEDSAVYLCASSLTVGGGYTFGSGTRLTVV.

CDR3 amino acids: CASSQAVGSDTEAFF. The CDR3 bases are TGTGCCAGCAGCCAAGCAGTAGGGAGTGACACTGAAGCTTTCTTT. The chain is built from TRBV14 and TRBJ1-1; D not resolved. CDR1 SGHDN and CDR2 FVKESK come from the germline V gene. The CDR3 loop spans 15 amino acids. Trimming left V 1 base short and J 3 bases short, with 12 bases between.

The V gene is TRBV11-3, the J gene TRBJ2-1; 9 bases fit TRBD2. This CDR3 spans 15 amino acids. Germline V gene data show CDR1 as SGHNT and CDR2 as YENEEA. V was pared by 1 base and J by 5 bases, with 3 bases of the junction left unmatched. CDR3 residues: CASSLAAGGHNEQFF. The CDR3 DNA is TGTGCCAGCAGCTTAGCTGCGGGAGGGCACAATGAGCAGTTCTTC.

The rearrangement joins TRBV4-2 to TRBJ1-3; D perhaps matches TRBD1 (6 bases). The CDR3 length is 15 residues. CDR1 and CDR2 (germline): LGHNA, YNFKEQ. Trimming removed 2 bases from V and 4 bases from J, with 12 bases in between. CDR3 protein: CASSQHRDIGNTIYF. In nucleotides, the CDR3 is TGTGCCAGCAGCCAACACCGGGACATAGGAAACACCATATATTTT.

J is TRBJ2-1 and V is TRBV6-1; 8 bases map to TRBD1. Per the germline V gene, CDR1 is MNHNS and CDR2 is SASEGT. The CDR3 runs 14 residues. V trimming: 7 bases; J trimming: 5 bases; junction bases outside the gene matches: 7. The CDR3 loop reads CASKTGQDNNEQFF. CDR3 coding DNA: TGTGCCAGCAAAACGGGACAGGACAACAATGAGCAGTTCTTC.

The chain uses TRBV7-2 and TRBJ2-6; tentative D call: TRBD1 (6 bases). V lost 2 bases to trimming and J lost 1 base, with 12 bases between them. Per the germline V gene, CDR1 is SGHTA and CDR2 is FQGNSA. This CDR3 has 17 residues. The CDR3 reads CASSLRTDTSGANVLTF. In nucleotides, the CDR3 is TGTGCCAGCAGCTTAAGGACAGACACATCTGGGGCCAACGTCCTGACTTTC. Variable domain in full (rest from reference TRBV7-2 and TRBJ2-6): GAGVSQSPSNKVTEKGKDVELRCDPISGHTALYWYRQSLGQGLEFLIYFQGNSAPDKSGLPSDRFSAERTGGSVSTLTIQRTQQEDSAVYLCASSLRTDTSGANVLTFGAGSRLTVL.

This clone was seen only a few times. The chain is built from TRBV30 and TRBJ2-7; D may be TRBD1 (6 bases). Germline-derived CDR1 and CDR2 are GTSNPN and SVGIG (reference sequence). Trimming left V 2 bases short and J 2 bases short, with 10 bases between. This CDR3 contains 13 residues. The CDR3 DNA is TGTGCCTGGAGTCGACAGGTGGCCTACGAGCAGTACTTC. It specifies CAWSRQVAYEQYF.

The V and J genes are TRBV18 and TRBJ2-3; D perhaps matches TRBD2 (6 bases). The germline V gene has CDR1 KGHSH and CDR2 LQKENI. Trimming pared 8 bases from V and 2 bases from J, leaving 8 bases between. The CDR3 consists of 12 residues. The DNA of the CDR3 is TGTGCCAGCCGGGACTTCACAGATACGCAGTATTTT. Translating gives CASRDFTDTQYF.

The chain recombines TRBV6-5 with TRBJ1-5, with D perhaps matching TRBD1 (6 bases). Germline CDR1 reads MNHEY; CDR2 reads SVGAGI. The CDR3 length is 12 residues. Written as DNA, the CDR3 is TGTGCGACAGGCCTTAGCAATCAGCCCCAGCATTTT. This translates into CATGLSNQPQHF.

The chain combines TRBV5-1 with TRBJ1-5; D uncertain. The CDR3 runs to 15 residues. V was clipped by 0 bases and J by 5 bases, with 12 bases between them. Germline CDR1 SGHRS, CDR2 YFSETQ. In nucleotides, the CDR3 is TGCGCCAGCAGCTTGGGAGGATCGTCCGATCAGCCCCAGCATTTT. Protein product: CASSLGGSSDQPQHF.

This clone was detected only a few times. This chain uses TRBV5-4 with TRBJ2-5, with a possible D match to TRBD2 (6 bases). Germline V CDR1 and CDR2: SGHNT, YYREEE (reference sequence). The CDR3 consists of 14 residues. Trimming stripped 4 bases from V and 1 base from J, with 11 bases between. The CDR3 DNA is TGTGCCAGCAGCCCCTCAGCGGGCCAAGAGACCCAGTACTTC. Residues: CASSPSAGQETQYF.

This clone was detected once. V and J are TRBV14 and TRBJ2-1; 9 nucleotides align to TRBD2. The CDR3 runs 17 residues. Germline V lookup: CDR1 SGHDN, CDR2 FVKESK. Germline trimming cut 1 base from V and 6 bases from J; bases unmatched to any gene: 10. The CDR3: CASSQGLWRGRANEQFF. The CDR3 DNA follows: TGTGCCAGCAGCCAAGGTTTATGGCGCGGGAGGGCCAATGAGCAGTTCTTC.

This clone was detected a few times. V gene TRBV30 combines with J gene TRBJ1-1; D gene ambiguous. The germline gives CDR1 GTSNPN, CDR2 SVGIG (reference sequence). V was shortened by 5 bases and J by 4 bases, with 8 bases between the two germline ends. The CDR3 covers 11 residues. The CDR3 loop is CAWAGVTEAFF. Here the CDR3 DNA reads TGTGCCTGGGCGGGAGTCACTGAAGCTTTCTTT.

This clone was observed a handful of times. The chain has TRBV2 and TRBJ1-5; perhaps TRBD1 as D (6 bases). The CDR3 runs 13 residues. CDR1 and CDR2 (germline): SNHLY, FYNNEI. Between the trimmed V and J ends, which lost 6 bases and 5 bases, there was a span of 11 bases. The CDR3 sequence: CASRPPGDQPQHF. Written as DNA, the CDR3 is TGTGCCAGCAGACCCCCAGGGGATCAGCCCCAGCATTTT. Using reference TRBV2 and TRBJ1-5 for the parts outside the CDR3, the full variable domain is EPEVTQTPSHQVTQMGQEVILRCVPISNHLYFYWYRQILGQKVEFLVSFYNNEISEKSEIFDDQFSVERPDGSNFTLKIRSTKLEDSAMYFCASRPPGDQPQHFGDGTRLSIL.

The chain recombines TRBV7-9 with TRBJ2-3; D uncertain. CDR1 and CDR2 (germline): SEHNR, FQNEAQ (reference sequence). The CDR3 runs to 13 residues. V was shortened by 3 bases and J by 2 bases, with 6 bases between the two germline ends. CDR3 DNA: TGTGCCAGCAGCTTCGGTTACACAGATACGCAGTATTTT. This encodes CASSFGYTDTQYF. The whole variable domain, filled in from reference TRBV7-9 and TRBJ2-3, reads DTGVSQNPRHKITKRGQNVTFRCDPISEHNRLYWYRQTLGQGPEFLTYFQNEAQLEKSRLLSDRFSAERPKGSFSTLEIQRTEQGDSAMYLCASSFGYTDTQYFGPGTRLTVL.

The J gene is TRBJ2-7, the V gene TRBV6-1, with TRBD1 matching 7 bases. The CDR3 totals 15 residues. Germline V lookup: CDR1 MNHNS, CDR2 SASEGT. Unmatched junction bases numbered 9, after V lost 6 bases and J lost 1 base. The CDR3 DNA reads TGTGCCAGCAGCGATGGGACAGCGAAGTCCTACGAGCAGTACTTC. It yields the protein CASSDGTAKSYEQYF.

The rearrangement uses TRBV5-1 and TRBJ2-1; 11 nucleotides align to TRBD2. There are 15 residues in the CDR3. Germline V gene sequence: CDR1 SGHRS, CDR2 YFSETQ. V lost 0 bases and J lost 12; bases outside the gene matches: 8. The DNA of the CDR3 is TGCGCCAGCAGCTTGGGGACTAGCGGGCAAGCCTCGCAGTTCTTC. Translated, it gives CASSLGTSGQASQFF.

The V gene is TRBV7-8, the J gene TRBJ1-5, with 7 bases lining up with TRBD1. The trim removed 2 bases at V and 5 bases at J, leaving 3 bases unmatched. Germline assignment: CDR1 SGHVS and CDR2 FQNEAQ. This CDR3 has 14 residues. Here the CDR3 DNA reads TGTGCCAGCAGCTTACCGGGACAGCATCAGCCCCAGCATTTT. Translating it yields CASSLPGQHQPQHF.

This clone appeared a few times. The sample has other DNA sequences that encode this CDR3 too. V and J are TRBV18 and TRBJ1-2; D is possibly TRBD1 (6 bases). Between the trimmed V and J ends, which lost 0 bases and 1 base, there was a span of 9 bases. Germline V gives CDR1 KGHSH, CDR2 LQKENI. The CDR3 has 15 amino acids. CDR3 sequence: CASSPPGQINYGYTF. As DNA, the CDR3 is TGTGCCAGCTCACCACCAGGACAGATTAACTATGGCTACACCTTC.

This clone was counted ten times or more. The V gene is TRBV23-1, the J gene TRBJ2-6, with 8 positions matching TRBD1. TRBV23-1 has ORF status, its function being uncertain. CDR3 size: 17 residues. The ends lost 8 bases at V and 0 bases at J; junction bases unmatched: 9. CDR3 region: CASGRDRPHSGANVLTF. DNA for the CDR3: TGCGCCAGCGGCCGGGACAGGCCTCACTCTGGGGCCAACGTCCTGACTTTC.